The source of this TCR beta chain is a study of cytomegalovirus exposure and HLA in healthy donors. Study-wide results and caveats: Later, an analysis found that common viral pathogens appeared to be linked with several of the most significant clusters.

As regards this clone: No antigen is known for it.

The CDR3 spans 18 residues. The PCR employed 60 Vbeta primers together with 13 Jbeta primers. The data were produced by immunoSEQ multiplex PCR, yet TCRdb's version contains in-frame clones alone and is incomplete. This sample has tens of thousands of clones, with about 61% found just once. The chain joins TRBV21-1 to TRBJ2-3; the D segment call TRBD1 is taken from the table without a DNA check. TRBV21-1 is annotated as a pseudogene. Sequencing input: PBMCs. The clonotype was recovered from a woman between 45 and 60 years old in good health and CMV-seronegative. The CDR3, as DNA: TGTGCCAGCAGCAAAGGAAAGGACAGGGGGCGCGGGGCAGATACGCAGTATTTT. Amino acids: CASSKGKDRGRGADTQYF.